This T cell receptor (beta chain) was obtained from a study of post-analysis software for immune sequencing data. Study in general: Secondary progressive, relapsing-remitting and progressive-relapsing multiple sclerosis were among the included disease courses. General study results and limits: There were five TRBV segments more frequent in patients than controls, and TRBV5-6, TRBV5-1 and TRBV20-1 were among them.

A word on this clonotype: The antigen is not known.

With 9 bases clipped from V and 3 bases from J, the junction kept 4 bases outside the gene matches. From germline, CDR1 is KGHDR and CDR2 SFDVKD. This CDR3 spans 14 amino acids. Unique molecular identifiers were carried by the TCR beta cDNA libraries. TCRdb reprocessed the PCR reads with MiXCR, giving one entry per CDR3 protein. The sample records approximately 460,000 distinct CDR3 sequences, approximately 45% being singletons. The origin of this receptor is a girl aged 5-17 years with multiple sclerosis. The rearrangement links TRBV24-1 to TRBJ2-1; 10 bases are a match to TRBD2. The sequenced material came from blood. The CDR3: CATSGTSVYNEQFF. Here the CDR3 DNA reads TGTGCCACCTCCGGGACTAGCGTCTACAATGAGCAGTTCTTC.